The source of this TCR beta chain is a study of cytomegalovirus exposure and HLA in healthy donors. Study conclusions and caveats: What a later analysis reportedly showed was that an Asian-associated ancestry cluster had fewer N-insertions than the 666-donor mean. A later analysis found TCR association rates differed by HLA locus, highest for DRB1 and lowest for HLA-C. Within an earlier analysis, most TCR beta V segments proved productive either about 90% or about 30% of the time.

The PCR was carried out with 60 Vbeta primers and 13 Jbeta primers. Data came from immunoSEQ multiplex PCR; TCRdb stores just in-frame clones and leaves some out. The repertoire holds under 85,000 clones, about two thirds seen once, with 17% in the top ten. The CDR3 is made up of 16 amino acids. Germline trimming cut 4 bases from V and 2 bases from J; bases unmatched to any gene: 10. Germline values: CDR1 SGHNT, CDR2 YYREEE (reference sequence). A note on this clone: Antigen unknown.

Donors consisted of healthy bone marrow donors. The sequencing input was PBMCs. The V and J genes are TRBV5-4 and TRBJ2-5; 8 bases agree with TRBD2. This sequence originates from a man aged 35-49 years in good health and CMV-seropositive. CDR3 sequence reads: CASSRSGGGTQETQYF. DNA for the CDR3: TGTGCCAGCAGCAGGTCGGGCGGGGGGACACAAGAGACCCAGTACTTC.